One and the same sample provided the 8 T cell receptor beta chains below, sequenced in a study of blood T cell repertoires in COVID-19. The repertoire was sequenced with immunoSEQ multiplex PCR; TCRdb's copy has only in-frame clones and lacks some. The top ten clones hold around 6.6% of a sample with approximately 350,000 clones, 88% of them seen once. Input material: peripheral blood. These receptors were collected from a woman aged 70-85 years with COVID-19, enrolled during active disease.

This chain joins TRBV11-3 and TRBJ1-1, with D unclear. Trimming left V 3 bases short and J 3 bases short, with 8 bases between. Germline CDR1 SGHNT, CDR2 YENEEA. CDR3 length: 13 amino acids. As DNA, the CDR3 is TGTGCCAGCAGCTTTACAGCATACACTGAAGCTTTCTTT. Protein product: CASSFTAYTEAFF.

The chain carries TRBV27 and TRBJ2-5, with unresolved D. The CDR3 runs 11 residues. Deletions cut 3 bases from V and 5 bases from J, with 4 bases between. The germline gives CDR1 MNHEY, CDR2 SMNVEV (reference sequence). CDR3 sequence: CASSFAETQYF. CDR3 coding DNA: TGTGCCAGCAGTTTCGCGGAGACCCAGTACTTC.

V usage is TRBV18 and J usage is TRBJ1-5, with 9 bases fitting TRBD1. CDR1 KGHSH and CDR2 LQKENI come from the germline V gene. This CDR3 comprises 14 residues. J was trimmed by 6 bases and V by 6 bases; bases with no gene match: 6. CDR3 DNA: TGTGCCAGCTCGCCATCACAGGGGGCTCAGCCCCAGCATTTT. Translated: CASSPSQGAQPQHF.

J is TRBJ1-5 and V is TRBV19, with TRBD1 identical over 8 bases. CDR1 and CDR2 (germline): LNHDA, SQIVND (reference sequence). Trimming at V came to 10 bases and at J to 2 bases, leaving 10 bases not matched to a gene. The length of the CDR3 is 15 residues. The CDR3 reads CATRSGQGGNQPQHF. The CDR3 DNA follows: TGTGCCACAAGGAGCGGACAGGGAGGCAATCAGCCCCAGCATTTT.

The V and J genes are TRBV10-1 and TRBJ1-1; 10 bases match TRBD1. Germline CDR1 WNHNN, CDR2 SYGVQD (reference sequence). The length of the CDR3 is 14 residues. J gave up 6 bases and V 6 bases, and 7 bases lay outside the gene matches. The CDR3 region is CASSPGQGIAEAFF. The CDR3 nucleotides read TGCGCCAGCAGCCCGGGACAGGGGATCGCTGAAGCTTTCTTT.

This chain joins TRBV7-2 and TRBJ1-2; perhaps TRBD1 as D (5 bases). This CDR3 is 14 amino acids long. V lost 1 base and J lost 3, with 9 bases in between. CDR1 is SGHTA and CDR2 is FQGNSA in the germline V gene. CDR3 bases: TGTGCCAGCAGCTTAGGAGGGGAGGACTATGGCTACACCTTC. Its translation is CASSLGGEDYGYTF.

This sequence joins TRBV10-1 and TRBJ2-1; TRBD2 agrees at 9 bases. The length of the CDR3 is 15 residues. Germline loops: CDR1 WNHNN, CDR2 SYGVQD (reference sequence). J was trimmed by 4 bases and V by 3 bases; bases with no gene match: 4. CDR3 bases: TGCGCCAGCAGTGAAGGGCTAGCGGGGTACAATGAGCAGTTCTTC. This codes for CASSEGLAGYNEQFF.

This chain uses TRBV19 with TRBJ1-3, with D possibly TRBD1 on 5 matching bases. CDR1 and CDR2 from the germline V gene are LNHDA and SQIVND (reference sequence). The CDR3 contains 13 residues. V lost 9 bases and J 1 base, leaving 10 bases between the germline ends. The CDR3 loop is CASSTESGNTIYF. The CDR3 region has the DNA TGTGCCAGCTCGACAGAGTCTGGAAACACCATATATTTT.